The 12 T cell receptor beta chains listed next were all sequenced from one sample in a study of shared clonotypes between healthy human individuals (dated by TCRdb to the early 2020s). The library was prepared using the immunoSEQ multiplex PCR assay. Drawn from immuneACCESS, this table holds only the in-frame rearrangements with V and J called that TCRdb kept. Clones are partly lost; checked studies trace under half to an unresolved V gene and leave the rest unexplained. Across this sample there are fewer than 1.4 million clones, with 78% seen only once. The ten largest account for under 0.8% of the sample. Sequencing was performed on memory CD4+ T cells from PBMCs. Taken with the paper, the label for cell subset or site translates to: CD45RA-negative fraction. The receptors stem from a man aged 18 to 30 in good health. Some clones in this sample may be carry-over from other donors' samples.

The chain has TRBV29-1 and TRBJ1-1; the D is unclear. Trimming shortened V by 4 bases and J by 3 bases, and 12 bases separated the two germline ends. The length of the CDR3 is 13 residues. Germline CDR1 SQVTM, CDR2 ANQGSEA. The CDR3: CSVAPFGDTEAFF. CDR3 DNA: TGCAGCGTTGCTCCCTTTGGGGACACTGAAGCTTTCTTT.

The DNA for the CDR3 is TGCGCCAGCAGTCGAGGACTAGCGGGGAACACCGGGGAGCTGTTTTTT. Protein product: CASSRGLAGNTGELFF. This rearrangement joins TRBV4-1 to TRBJ2-2; 11 nucleotides match TRBD2. From germline, CDR1 is MGHRA and CDR2 YSYEKL. CDR3 length: 16 amino acids. V trimming: 6 bases; J trimming: 1 base; junction bases outside the gene matches: 4.

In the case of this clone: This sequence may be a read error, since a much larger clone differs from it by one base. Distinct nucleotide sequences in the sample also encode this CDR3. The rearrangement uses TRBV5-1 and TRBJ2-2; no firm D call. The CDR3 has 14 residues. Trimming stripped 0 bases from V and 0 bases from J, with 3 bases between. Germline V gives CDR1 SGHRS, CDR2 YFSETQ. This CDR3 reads CASSLGANTGELFF. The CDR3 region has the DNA TGCGCCAGCAGCTTGGGCGCGAACACCGGGGAGCTGTTTTTT.

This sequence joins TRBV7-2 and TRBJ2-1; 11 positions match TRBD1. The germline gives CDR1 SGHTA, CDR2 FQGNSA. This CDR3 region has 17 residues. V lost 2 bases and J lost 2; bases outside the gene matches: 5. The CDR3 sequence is CASSLLPGQGAYNEQFF. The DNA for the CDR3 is TGTGCCAGCAGCTTACTTCCGGGACAGGGGGCCTACAATGAGCAGTTCTTC.

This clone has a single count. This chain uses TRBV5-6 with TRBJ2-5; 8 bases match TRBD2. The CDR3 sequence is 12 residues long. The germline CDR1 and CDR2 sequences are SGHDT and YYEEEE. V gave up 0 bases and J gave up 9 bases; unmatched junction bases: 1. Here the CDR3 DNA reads TGTGCCAGCAGCTTGGAGCGGGGGCCCCAGTACTTC. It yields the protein CASSLERGPQYF.

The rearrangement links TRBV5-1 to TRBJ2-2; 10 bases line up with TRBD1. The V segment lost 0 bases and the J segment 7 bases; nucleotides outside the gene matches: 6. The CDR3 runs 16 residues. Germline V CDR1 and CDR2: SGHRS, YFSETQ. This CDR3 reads CASSLGQGASGGELFF. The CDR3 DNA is TGCGCCAGCAGCTTGGGACAGGGGGCGAGCGGCGGGGAGCTGTTTTTT.

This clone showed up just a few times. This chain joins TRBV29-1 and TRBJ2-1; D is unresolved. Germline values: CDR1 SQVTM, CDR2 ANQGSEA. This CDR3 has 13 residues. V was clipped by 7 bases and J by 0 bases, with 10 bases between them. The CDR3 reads CSGWKTSYNEQFF. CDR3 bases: TGCAGCGGATGGAAAACCTCCTACAATGAGCAGTTCTTC.

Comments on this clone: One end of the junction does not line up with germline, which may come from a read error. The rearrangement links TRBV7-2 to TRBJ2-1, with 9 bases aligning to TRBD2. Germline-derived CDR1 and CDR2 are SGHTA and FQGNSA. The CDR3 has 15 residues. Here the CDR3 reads CASSLGAGGVNAQFF. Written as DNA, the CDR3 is TGTGCCAGCAGCTTAGGGGCGGGGGGGGTCAATGCGCAGTTCTTC.

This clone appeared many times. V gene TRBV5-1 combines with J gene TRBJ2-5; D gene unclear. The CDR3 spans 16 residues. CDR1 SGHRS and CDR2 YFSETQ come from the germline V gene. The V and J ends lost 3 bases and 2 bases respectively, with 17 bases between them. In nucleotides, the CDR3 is TGCGCCAGCAGCTACCGGGCCCACCAGGATCAAGAGACCCAGTACTTC. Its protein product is CASSYRAHQDQETQYF.

The CDR3 loop is CASSLRLAGSSYEQYF. DNA of the CDR3: TGTGCCAGCAGCCTGAGACTAGCGGGGTCCTCCTACGAGCAGTACTTC. This sequence joins TRBV5-5 and TRBJ2-7; 11 bases are a match to TRBD2. The germline gives CDR1 SGHKS, CDR2 YYEKEE (reference sequence). CDR3 length equals 16 residues. Trimming at V came to 4 bases and at J to 0 bases, leaving 6 bases not matched to a gene.

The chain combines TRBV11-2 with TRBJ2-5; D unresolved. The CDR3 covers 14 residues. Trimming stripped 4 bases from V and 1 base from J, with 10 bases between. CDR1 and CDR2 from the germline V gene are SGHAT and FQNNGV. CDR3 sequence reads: CASSSFGVQETQYF. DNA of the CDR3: TGTGCCAGCAGCTCGTTTGGGGTCCAAGAGACCCAGTACTTC. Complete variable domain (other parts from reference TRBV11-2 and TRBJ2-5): EAGVAQSPRYKIIEKRQSVAFWCNPISGHATLYWYQQILGQGPKLLIQFQNNGVVDDSQLPKDRFSAERLKGVDSTLKIQPAKLEDSAVYLCASSSFGVQETQYFGPGTRLLVL.

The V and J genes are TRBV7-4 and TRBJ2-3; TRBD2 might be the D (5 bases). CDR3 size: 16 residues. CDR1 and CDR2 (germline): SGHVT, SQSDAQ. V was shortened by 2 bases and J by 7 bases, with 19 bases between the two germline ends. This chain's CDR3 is CASSLKRTPPTNTQYF. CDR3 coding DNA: TGTGCCAGCAGCTTAAAGAGGACTCCCCCAACAAATACGCAGTATTTT.